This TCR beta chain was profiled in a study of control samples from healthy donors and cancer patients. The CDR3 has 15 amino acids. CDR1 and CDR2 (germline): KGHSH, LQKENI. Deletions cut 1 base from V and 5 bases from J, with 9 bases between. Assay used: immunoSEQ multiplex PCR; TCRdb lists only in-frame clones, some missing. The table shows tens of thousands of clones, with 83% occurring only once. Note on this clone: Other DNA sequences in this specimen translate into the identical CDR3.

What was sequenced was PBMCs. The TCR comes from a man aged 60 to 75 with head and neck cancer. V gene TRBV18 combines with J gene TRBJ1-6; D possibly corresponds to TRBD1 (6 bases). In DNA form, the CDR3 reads TGTGCCAGCTCACCACTCGCAGGGGATAATTCACCCCTCCACTTT. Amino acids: CASSPLAGDNSPLHF.